Listed here are 15 T cell receptor beta chains from one sample, sequenced in a study of blood T cell repertoires in COVID-19. Libraries were prepared by immunoSEQ multiplex PCR; TCRdb keeps only in-frame clonotypes and omits some of them. The sample has roughly 110,000 clones, around 88% seen once. Input material: peripheral blood. These receptors all stem from a man aged 50-60 years with active or convalescent COVID-19.

The chain joins TRBV13 to TRBJ2-3; 10 positions match TRBD2. Losses at the gene ends were 0 bases for V and 2 bases for J; bases not matched to a gene: 5. The CDR3 spans 17 residues. The germline gives CDR1 PRHDT, CDR2 FYEKMQ (reference sequence). In DNA form, the CDR3 reads TGTGCCAGCAGCTTAGGACTAGCGGGGCACATCACAGATACGCAGTATTTT. Translated, it gives CASSLGLAGHITDTQYF. Variable domain in full (rest from reference TRBV13 and TRBJ2-3): AAGVIQSPRHLIKEKRETATLKCYPIPRHDTVYWYQQGPGQDPQFLISFYEKMQSDKGSIPDRFSAQQFSDYHSELNMSSLELGDSALYFCASSLGLAGHITDTQYFGPGTRLTVL.

Only a few counts were recorded for this clone. This rearrangement joins TRBV2 to TRBJ2-2; TRBD1 matches at 9 bases. The CDR3 contains 16 residues. J lost 1 base, V lost 4 bases, and 4 bases had no gene match. Germline CDR1 SNHLY, CDR2 FYNNEI. This CDR3 reads CASSAPGQGNTGELFF. The CDR3 DNA reads TGTGCCAGCAGTGCGCCGGGACAGGGGAACACCGGGGAGCTGTTTTTT.

The chain links TRBV6-2 or TRBV6-3 to TRBJ2-1; 13 bases are shared with TRBD2. The CDR3 spans 14 residues. Germline CDR1 MNHEY, CDR2 SVGEGT. V dropped 5 bases and J dropped 11; count of bases not matched to a gene: 6. CDR3 sequence (DNA): TGTGCCAGCAGTAAGGGACTAGCGGGAAGGAAGCAGTTCTTC. Translated, it gives CASSKGLAGRKQFF.

This sequence joins TRBV19 and TRBJ1-2; 8 bases fit TRBD1. The CDR3 has 19 residues. Germline loops: CDR1 LNHDA, CDR2 SQIVND (reference sequence). V trimming: 3 bases; J trimming: 8 bases; junction bases outside the gene matches: 23. The CDR3 sequence: CASSIHTDRVTARVWGYTF. In DNA, the CDR3 is TGTGCCAGTAGTATCCACACGGACAGGGTGACGGCTCGCGTGTGGGGCTACACCTTC.

The rearrangement uses TRBV10-3 and TRBJ2-7, with 14 bases fitting TRBD2. Germline CDR1 and CDR2: ENHRY and SYGVKD. The CDR3 covers 17 residues. The trim removed 0 bases at V and 7 bases at J, leaving 8 bases unmatched. The CDR3 loop is CAISESKGTSGSGEQYF. The CDR3 DNA follows: TGTGCCATCAGTGAGTCGAAGGGGACTAGCGGGAGCGGGGAGCAGTACTTC.

The V call is TRBV3-1 (or the pseudogene TRBV3-2), the J call TRBJ1-3; D is possibly TRBD1 (6 bases). The V gene lost 1 base and the J gene lost 0 bases, with 10 bases spanning the gap. Germline CDR1 reads LGHDT; CDR2 reads YNNKEL (reference sequence). This CDR3 region has 16 residues. CDR3 amino acids: CASSQGTASSGNTIYF. The CDR3 region has the DNA TGTGCCAGCAGCCAAGGGACAGCGAGCTCTGGAAACACCATATATTTT.

The V and J genes are TRBV12-3 or TRBV12-4 and TRBJ1-4; D remains ambiguous. The CDR3 extends over 13 amino acids. V gave up 3 bases and J gave up 8 bases, with 10 bases separating them. The chain's CDR3 is CASSFGSAEKLFF. The CDR3 DNA reads TGTGCCAGCAGTTTTGGCAGCGCCGAAAAACTGTTTTTT.

The genes are TRBV11-3 and TRBJ2-6, with TRBD2 matching 7 bases. The germline V gene has CDR1 SGHNT and CDR2 YENEEA. The CDR3 covers 15 residues. Losses at the gene ends were 7 bases for V and 2 bases for J; bases not matched to a gene: 5. The CDR3 sequence: CASTAGGTGANVLTF. The DNA of the CDR3 is TGTGCCAGCACCGCCGGGGGGACTGGGGCCAACGTCCTGACTTTC.

V is TRBV27 and J is TRBJ2-7, with 7 bases that match TRBD2. With 7 bases clipped from V and 2 bases from J, the junction kept 14 bases outside the gene matches. The germline V gene encodes CDR1 MNHEY and CDR2 SMNVEV (reference sequence). The CDR3 sequence is 16 residues long. CDR3 DNA: TGTGCCAGCAACTCTAGGGCGGCTAGCGGTACCTACGAGCAGTACTTC. This sequence encodes CASNSRAASGTYEQYF.

The chain carries TRBV6-5 and TRBJ2-1, with no clear D. Germline V lookup: CDR1 MNHEY, CDR2 SVGAGI. Trimming cost V 8 bases and J 0 bases, with 8 bases left between them. This CDR3 has 13 amino acids. CDR3 region: CASSGSSYNEQFF. CDR3 sequence (DNA): TGTGCCAGCTCGGGTAGCTCCTACAATGAGCAGTTCTTC.

This clone has just a few counts. The chain combines TRBV5-6 with TRBJ1-4; D is possibly TRBD1 (5 bases). CDR3 length equals 16 residues. Germline values: CDR1 SGHDT, CDR2 YYEEEE. Trimming stripped 4 bases from V and 5 bases from J, with 18 bases between. CDR3 sequence reads: CASSAGRTEPNEKLFF. DNA for the CDR3: TGTGCCAGCAGCGCGGGACGGACTGAACCGAATGAAAAACTGTTTTTT.

The gene calls are TRBV6-5 and TRBJ2-7; D may be TRBD2 (6 bases). The CDR3 is made up of 12 amino acids. Germline V CDR1 and CDR2: MNHEY, SVGAGI. V shed 6 bases and J shed 6 bases, with 12 bases lying between them. This CDR3 is CASSLRRGEQYF. The CDR3 bases are TGTGCCAGCAGCCTACGGAGGGGCGAGCAGTACTTC.

The rearrangement joins TRBV19 to TRBJ1-2; D is ambiguous. The CDR3 covers 13 residues. Trimming removed 7 bases at V and 4 bases at J, with 13 bases between. The V gene's germline CDR1 is LNHDA and CDR2 SQIVND (reference sequence). CDR3 nucleotides: TGTGCCAGTACCTCGGTCAGGCCCTATGGCTACACCTTC. Protein product: CASTSVRPYGYTF.

The chain recombines TRBV7-9 with TRBJ2-5, with 7 bases aligning to TRBD2. The CDR3 totals 15 residues. CDR1 and CDR2 from the germline V gene are SEHNR and FQNEAQ (reference sequence). Trimming took 5 bases from V and 1 from J; bases not matched to a gene: 7. CDR3 coding DNA: TGTGCCAGCAGCCCATGGGCTAGCGGCCAAGAGACCCAGTACTTC. Translating gives CASSPWASGQETQYF.

The CDR3 is CASSLLGRNEQFF. CDR3 bases: TGTGCCAGCAGTTTGCTAGGCCGAAATGAGCAGTTCTTC. V usage is TRBV12-3 or TRBV12-4 and J usage is TRBJ2-1, with D uncertain. V lost 3 bases to trimming and J lost 7 bases, with 10 bases between them. This CDR3 contains 13 residues.